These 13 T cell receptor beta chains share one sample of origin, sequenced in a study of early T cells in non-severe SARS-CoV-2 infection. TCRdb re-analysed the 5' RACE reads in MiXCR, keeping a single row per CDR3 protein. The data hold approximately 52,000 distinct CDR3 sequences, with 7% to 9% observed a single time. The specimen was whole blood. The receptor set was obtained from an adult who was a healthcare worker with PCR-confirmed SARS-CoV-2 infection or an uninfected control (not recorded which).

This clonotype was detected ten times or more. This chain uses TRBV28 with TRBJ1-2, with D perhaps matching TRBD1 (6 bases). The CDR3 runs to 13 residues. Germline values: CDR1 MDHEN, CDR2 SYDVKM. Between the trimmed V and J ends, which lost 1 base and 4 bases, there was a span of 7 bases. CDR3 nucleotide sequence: TGTGCCAGCAGTTTATCGGACAGCTATGGCTACACCTTC. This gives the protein CASSLSDSYGYTF.

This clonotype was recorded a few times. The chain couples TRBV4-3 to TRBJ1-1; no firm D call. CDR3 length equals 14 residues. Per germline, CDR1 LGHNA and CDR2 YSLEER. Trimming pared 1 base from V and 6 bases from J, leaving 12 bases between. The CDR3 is CASSQGPLSAEAFF. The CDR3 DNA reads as TGCGCCAGCAGCCAAGGGCCGTTAAGCGCTGAAGCTTTCTTT.

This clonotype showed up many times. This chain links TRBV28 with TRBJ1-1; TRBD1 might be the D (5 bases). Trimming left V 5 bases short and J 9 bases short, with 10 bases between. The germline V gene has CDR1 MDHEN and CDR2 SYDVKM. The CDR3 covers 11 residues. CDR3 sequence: CASSLPGKAFF. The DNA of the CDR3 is TGTGCCAGCAGTCTCCCAGGGAAAGCTTTCTTT.

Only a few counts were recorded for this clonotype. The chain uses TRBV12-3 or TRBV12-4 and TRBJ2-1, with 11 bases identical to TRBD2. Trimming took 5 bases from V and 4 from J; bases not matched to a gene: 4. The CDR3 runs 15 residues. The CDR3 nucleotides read TGTGCCAGCAGTGCGGGGACTAGCGGATACAATGAGCAGTTCTTC. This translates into CASSAGTSGYNEQFF.

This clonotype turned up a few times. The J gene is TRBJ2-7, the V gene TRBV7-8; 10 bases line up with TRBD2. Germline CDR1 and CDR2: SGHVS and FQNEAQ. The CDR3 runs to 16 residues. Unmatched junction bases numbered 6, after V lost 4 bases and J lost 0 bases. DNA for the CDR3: TGTGCCAGCAGCTCCTCGCTAGCGGGGGCCTCCTACGAGCAGTACTTC. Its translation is CASSSSLAGASYEQYF.

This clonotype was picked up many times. In nucleotides, the CDR3 is TGCAGCGCCGTTGGGGAAACTGAAGCTTTCTTT. Residues: CSAVGETEAFF. The J gene is TRBJ1-1, the V gene TRBV29-1; the D is unclear. CDR1 is SQVTM and CDR2 is ANQGSEA in the germline V gene. The CDR3 has 11 amino acids. Trimming stripped 7 bases from V and 5 bases from J, with 11 bases between.

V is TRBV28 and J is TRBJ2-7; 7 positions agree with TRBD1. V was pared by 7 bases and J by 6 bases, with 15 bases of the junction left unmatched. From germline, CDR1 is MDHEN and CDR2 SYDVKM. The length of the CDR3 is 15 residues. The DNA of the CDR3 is TGTGCCAGCAATCCGTCGACAGGGTGGTTTAGCGAGCAGTACTTC. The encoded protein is CASNPSTGWFSEQYF.

DNA for the CDR3: TGTGCCAGCAGCTGGAATCAGATAGATACGCAGTATTTT. Protein sequence: CASSWNQIDTQYF. V gene TRBV11-2 combines with J gene TRBJ2-3, with unresolved D. This CDR3 has 13 amino acids. With 4 bases removed from V and 5 bases from J, the gap between germline ends came to 10 bases. The germline V gene has CDR1 SGHAT and CDR2 FQNNGV.

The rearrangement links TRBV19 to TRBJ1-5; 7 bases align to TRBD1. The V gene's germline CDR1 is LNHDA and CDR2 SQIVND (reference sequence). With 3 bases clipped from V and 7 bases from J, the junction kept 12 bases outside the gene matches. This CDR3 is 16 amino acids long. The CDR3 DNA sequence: TGTGCCAGTAGTATGGAACCGTTTCAGGGGGACCAGCCCCAGCATTTT. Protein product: CASSMEPFQGDQPQHF.

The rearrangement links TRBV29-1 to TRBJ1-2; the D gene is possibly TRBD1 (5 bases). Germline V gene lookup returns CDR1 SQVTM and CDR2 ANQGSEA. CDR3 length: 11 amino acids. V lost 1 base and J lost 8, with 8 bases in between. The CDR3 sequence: CSVEGRAGYTF. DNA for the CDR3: TGCAGCGTTGAAGGCAGGGCAGGCTACACCTTC.

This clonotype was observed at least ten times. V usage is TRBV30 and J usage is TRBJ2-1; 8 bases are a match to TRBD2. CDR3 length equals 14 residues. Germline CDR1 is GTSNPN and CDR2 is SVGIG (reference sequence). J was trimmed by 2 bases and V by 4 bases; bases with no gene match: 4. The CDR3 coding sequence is TGTGCCTGGAAGTCACTAGCGGCCTACAATGAGCAGTTCTTC. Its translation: CAWKSLAAYNEQFF. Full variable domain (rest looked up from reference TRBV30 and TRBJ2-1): SQTIHQWPATLVQPVGSPLSLECTVEGTSNPNLYWYRQAAGRGLQLLFYSVGIGQISSEVPQNLSASRPQDRQFILSSKKLLLSDSGFYLCAWKSLAAYNEQFFGPGTRLTVL.

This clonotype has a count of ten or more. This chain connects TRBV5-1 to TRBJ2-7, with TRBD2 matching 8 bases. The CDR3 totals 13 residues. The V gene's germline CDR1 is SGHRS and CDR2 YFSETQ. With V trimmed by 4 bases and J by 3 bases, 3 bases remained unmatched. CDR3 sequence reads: CASSVSGIYEQYF. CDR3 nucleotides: TGCGCCAGCAGCGTTAGCGGGATCTACGAGCAGTACTTC.

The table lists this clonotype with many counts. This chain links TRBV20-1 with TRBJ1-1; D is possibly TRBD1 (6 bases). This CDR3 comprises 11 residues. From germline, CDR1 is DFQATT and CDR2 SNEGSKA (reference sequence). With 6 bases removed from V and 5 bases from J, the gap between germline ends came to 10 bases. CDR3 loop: CSAPTGTEAFF. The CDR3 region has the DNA TGCAGTGCGCCCACAGGGACTGAAGCTTTCTTT.